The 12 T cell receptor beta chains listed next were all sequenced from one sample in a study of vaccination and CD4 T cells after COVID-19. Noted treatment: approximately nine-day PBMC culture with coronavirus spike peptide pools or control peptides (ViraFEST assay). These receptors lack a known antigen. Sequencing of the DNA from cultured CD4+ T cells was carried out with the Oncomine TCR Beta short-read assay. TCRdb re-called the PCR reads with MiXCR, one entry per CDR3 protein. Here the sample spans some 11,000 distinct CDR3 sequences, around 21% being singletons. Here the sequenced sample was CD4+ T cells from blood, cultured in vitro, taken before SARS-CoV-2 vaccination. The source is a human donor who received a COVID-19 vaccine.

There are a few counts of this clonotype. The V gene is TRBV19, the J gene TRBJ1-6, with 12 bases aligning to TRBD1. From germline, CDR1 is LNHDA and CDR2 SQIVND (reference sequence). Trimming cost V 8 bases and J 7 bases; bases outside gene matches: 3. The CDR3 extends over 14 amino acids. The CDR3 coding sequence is TGTGCCAGTCTGGGGACAGGGGGCAATTCACCCCTCCACTTT. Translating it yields CASLGTGGNSPLHF.

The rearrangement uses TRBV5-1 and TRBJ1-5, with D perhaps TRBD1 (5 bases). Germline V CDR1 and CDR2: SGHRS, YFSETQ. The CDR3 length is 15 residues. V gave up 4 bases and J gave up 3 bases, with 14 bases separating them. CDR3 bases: TGCGCCAGCAGCCCTGATACAGGTTACAATCAGCCCCAGCATTTT. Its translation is CASSPDTGYNQPQHF.

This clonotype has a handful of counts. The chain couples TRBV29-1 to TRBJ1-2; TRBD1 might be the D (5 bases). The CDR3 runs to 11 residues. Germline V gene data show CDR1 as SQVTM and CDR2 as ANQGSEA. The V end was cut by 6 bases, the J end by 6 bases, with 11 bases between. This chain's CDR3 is CSVQVIHGYTF. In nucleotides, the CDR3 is TGCAGCGTACAGGTAATCCATGGCTACACCTTC.

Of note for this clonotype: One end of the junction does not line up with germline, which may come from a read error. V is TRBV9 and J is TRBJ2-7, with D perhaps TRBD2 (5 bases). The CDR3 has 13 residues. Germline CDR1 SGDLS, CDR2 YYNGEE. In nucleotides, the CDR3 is TGTGCCAGCAGCGTATCGGGGTCCTCCGAGCAGTACTTC. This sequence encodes CASSVSGSSEQYF.

CDR3 amino acids: CASSMGLAGGELFF. The DNA of the CDR3 is TGTGCCAGCAGTATGGGACTAGCAGGCGGGGAGCTGTTTTTT. The chain recombines TRBV12-3 or TRBV12-4 with TRBJ2-2; 9 positions agree with TRBD2. Trimming at V came to 5 bases and at J to 7 bases, leaving 5 bases not matched to a gene. This CDR3 contains 14 residues.

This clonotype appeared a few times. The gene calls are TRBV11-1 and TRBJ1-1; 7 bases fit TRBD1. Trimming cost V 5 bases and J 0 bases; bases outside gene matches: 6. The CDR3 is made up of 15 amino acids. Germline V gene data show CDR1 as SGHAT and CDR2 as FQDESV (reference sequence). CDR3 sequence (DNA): TGTGCCAGCAGCCCGACAGGGCCTCTGAACACTGAAGCTTTCTTT. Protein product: CASSPTGPLNTEAFF.

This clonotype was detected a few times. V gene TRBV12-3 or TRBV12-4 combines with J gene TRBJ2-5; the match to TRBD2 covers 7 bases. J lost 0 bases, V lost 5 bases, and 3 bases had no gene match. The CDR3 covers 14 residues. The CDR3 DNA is TGTGCCAGCAGTCCGACTAGCTACCAAGAGACCCAGTACTTC. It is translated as CASSPTSYQETQYF.

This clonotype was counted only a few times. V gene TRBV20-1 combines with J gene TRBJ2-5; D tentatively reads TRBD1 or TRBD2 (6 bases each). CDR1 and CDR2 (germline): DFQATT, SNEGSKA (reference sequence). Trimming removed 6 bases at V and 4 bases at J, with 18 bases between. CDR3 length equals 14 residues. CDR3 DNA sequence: TGCAGTGCCGATGCGGGGCAGGGGCTAGAGACCCAGTACTTC. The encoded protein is CSADAGQGLETQYF.

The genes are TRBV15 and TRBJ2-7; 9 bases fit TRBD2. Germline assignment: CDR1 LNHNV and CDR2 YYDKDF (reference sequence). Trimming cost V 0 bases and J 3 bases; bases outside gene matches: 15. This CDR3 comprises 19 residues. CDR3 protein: CATSRDNLVGRGGIYEQYF. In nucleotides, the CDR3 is TGTGCCACCAGCAGAGATAATTTGGTCGGGCGGGGGGGTATCTACGAGCAGTACTTC.

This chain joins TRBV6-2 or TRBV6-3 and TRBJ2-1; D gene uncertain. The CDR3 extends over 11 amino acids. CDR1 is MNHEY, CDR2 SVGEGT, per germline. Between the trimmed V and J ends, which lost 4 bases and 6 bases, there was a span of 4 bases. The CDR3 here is CASSWSNEQFF. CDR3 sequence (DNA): TGTGCCAGCAGTTGGTCCAATGAGCAGTTCTTC.

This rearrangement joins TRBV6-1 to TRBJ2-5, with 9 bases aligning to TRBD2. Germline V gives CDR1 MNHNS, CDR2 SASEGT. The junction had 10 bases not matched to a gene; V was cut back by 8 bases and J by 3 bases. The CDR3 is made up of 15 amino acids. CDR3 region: CASRPGGGGKETQYF. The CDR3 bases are TGTGCCAGCCGACCCGGCGGGGGGGGGAAAGAGACCCAGTACTTC.

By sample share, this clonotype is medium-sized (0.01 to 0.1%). The DNA of the CDR3 is TGTGCCAGCAGTTACCGGGTGCGGCGCCGGGGGCACTATGGCTACACCTTC. Its protein product is CASSYRVRRRGHYGYTF. The chain combines TRBV6-5 with TRBJ1-2, with D perhaps TRBD1 (6 bases). Germline values: CDR1 MNHEY, CDR2 SVGAGI. The CDR3 totals 17 residues. Trimming took 2 bases from V and 3 from J, leaving 19 bases between them.